The 32 T cell receptor beta chains presented below share a single source sample, sequenced in a study of monozygotic twins with inflammatory bowel disease. From its re-call of the 5' RACE reads, TCRdb lists each CDR3 protein once, without DNA. This sample's table reports around 380,000 distinct CDR3 sequences. Input material: blood. These receptors were obtained from a human donor with ulcerative colitis or Crohn's disease, or a healthy co-twin of an affected twin (not recorded which).

The gene calls are TRBV12-3 or TRBV12-4 and TRBJ2-7; the D call of TRBD1 rests on TCRdb alone, since no DNA is present to check it. The CDR3 covers 13 residues. The CDR3 spells CASSFGQGGEQYF.

The rearrangement joins TRBV11-1 to TRBJ2-5; absent DNA, TCRdb's TRBD2 call cannot be checked. Germline CDR1 and CDR2: SGHAT and FQDESV (reference sequence). The CDR3 is 18 amino acids. CDR3 sequence reads: CASSLLAGVAGFQETQYF.

This chain uses TRBV24-1 with TRBJ2-1; TCRdb calls TRBD1, which cannot be checked without DNA. The germline CDR1 and CDR2 sequences are KGHDR and SFDVKD. The CDR3 has 13 residues. The CDR3 here is CATSPQGYNEQFF.

The chain uses TRBV9 and TRBJ2-1; the TCRdb call, TRBD2, lacks DNA for checking. CDR3 length equals 15 residues. Germline CDR1 reads SGDLS; CDR2 reads YYNGEE. The chain's CDR3 is CASSVAQVSGSVQFF.

The J gene is TRBJ1-2, the V gene TRBV10-3. In germline, CDR1 is ENHRY, CDR2 SYGVKD. The CDR3 is 12 residues long. CDR3 residues: CAIRGLFYGYTF.

V usage is TRBV12-3 or TRBV12-4 and J usage is TRBJ1-1; the D call from TCRdb, TRBD1, cannot be confirmed without DNA. CDR3 length equals 11 residues. The CDR3 protein is CASSFGGRAFF.

The chain uses TRBV20-1 and TRBJ1-5; TCRdb proposes TRBD1, but this gene call is untestable without DNA. Germline CDR1 DFQATT, CDR2 SNEGSKA (reference sequence). This CDR3 is built from 13 residues. The CDR3 protein is CSANWAVNQPQHF.

The rearrangement joins TRBV11-2 to TRBJ2-1. CDR1 and CDR2 (germline): SGHAT, FQNNGV. The CDR3 is 13 amino acids. The CDR3 protein is CASSLVVSNEQFF.

This chain links TRBV5-1 with TRBJ1-4; the D call from TCRdb, TRBD1, cannot be confirmed without DNA. CDR1 is SGHRS, CDR2 YFSETQ, per germline. This CDR3 region has 14 residues. The CDR3 sequence: CASSLGQKNEKLFF.

The CDR3 loop reads CASRNVPDDTYEQYF. The genes are TRBV5-1 and TRBJ2-7; TCRdb names TRBD1, which stays unverified in the absence of DNA. Germline CDR1 is SGHRS and CDR2 is YFSETQ. The CDR3 is 15 residues long.

The rearrangement uses TRBV19 and TRBJ2-1; TCRdb calls TRBD1, which cannot be checked without DNA. This CDR3 contains 13 residues. Germline V lookup: CDR1 LNHDA, CDR2 SQIVND (reference sequence). CDR3 amino acids: CATRRNQGNEQFF.

The rearrangement joins TRBV5-5 to TRBJ1-4; TCRdb designates TRBD1, a call that cannot be tested without DNA. Germline V lookup: CDR1 SGHKS, CDR2 YYEKEE (reference sequence). CDR3 length equals 14 residues. CDR3 loop: CASSFSGGDEKLFF.

V is TRBV7-9 and J is TRBJ1-1. This CDR3 has 12 residues. Looked up from germline, CDR1 is SEHNR and CDR2 is FQNEAQ (reference sequence). The CDR3 loop is CASSLMNTEAFF.

The chain uses TRBV12-3 or TRBV12-4 and TRBJ2-3. The CDR3 consists of 15 residues. CDR3 protein: CASSLGETSTDTQYF.

This rearrangement joins TRBV4-1 to TRBJ1-6; TCRdb selects TRBD1, and the lack of DNA leaves this call unchecked. This CDR3 has 16 residues. CDR1 is MGHRA, CDR2 YSYEKL, per germline. This chain's CDR3 is CASSQDRTGMNSPLHF.

This sequence joins TRBV18 and TRBJ1-2; no DNA is available, so the TRBD1 call from TCRdb remains unchecked. Germline V lookup: CDR1 KGHSH, CDR2 LQKENI. The CDR3 extends over 16 amino acids. CDR3 in amino acids: CASSWDRGRIDDGYTF.

V and J are TRBV5-1 and TRBJ2-1; TCRdb's D call, TRBD1, is unchecked because there is no DNA. The CDR3 contains 13 residues. Germline V CDR1 and CDR2: SGHRS, YFSETQ. CDR3 in amino acids: CASRPGSYNEQFF.

V is TRBV28 and J is TRBJ2-7; the TCRdb D gene call, TRBD1, has no DNA to confirm it. The germline gives CDR1 MDHEN, CDR2 SYDVKM. The CDR3 is 13 amino acids. The CDR3 here is CASKGASNYEQYF.

The chain carries TRBV6-5 and TRBJ1-1. Germline V gene data show CDR1 as MNHEY and CDR2 as SVGAGI. The CDR3 totals 14 residues. The CDR3 spells CASSYSRRNTEAFF.

This chain joins TRBV18 and TRBJ2-3. This CDR3 spans 13 amino acids. Germline assignment: CDR1 KGHSH and CDR2 LQKENI. The CDR3 spells CASSPPGGDTQYF.

The chain employs TRBV20-1 and TRBJ2-6; TCRdb returns TRBD2, unconfirmable since there is no DNA. This CDR3 region has 15 residues. The germline V gene has CDR1 DFQATT and CDR2 SNEGSKA (reference sequence). This CDR3 is CSATGSRTGANVLTF.

V is TRBV12-3 or TRBV12-4 and J is TRBJ2-2; TCRdb's D gene call, TRBD2, goes unchecked for lack of DNA. The CDR3 extends over 14 amino acids. CDR3 residues: CASSLTSASSGLFF.

The chain combines TRBV5-1 with TRBJ2-1; TCRdb selects TRBD2, and the lack of DNA leaves this call unchecked. The germline gives CDR1 SGHRS, CDR2 YFSETQ. The CDR3 has 12 residues. This CDR3 reads CASSFEGGMKFF.

The J gene is TRBJ2-5, the V gene TRBV30; TCRdb's D call of TRBD1 is untestable without DNA. Germline-derived CDR1 and CDR2 are GTSNPN and SVGIG (reference sequence). CDR3 length: 15 residues. The CDR3 sequence is CAWSSPDGAQETQYF.

The genes are TRBV12-3 or TRBV12-4 and TRBJ2-7; TCRdb proposes TRBD2, but this gene call is untestable without DNA. CDR3 length: 14 residues. The CDR3 is CASSRALSSYEQYF.

The chain links TRBV9 to TRBJ1-1. CDR1 is SGDLS, CDR2 YYNGEE, per germline. The CDR3 consists of 14 residues. The CDR3 sequence is CASSARHSDWEAFF. The entire variable domain, with the rest obtained from reference TRBV9 and TRBJ1-1, is as follows: DSGVTQTPKHLITATGQRVTLRCSPRSGDLSVYWYQQSLDQGLQFLIQYYNGEERAKGNILERFSAQQFPDLHSELNLSSLELGDSALYFCASSARHSDWEAFFGQGTRLTVV.

The chain is built from TRBV30 and TRBJ2-5; TCRdb reports TRBD2, a call that lacks DNA to check it against. Germline V CDR1 and CDR2: GTSNPN, SVGIG (reference sequence). The CDR3 is made up of 14 amino acids. The CDR3 spells CAWSRLAGLETQYF.

This rearrangement joins TRBV12-3 or TRBV12-4 to TRBJ1-3; TCRdb outputs TRBD1, but without DNA this stays unchecked. This CDR3 spans 15 amino acids. This CDR3 is CASSLASGTGNTIYF.

The chain uses TRBV19 and TRBJ1-6; no DNA is available, so the TRBD1 call from TCRdb remains unchecked. The CDR3 runs 14 residues. Per the germline V gene, CDR1 is LNHDA and CDR2 is SQIVND (reference sequence). The CDR3: CASSTTGANSPLHF.

The chain uses TRBV6-1 and TRBJ2-1. CDR1 and CDR2 from the germline V gene are MNHNS and SASEGT. This CDR3 is built from 15 residues. CDR3 protein: CASSEFSQPYNEQFF.

This chain uses TRBV5-1 with TRBJ2-1; TCRdb gives TRBD2 as the D gene, but with no DNA this cannot be confirmed. The CDR3 has 14 amino acids. Germline CDR1 reads SGHRS; CDR2 reads YFSETQ. The CDR3 reads CASRMGGPENEQFF.

This chain uses TRBV7-6 with TRBJ2-3; the TCRdb D gene call, TRBD2, has no DNA to confirm it. The CDR3 length is 16 residues. Germline V gene data show CDR1 as SGHVS and CDR2 as FNYEAQ. The CDR3 loop reads CASSGVAGLTTDTQYF.